One and the same sample provided the 19 T cell receptor beta chains below, sequenced in a study of blood T cell repertoires in COVID-19. Clones were sequenced by immunoSEQ multiplex PCR, and TCRdb holds only the in-frame ones, with some missing. The sample contains about 120,000 clones, 79% of which appear only once. The sample was peripheral blood. The receptors here all came from a woman of 80 years or more with acute or convalescent COVID-19.

This clone was detected only a few times. The chain links TRBV2 to TRBJ2-3, with 10 bases fitting TRBD2. With 6 bases clipped from V and 2 bases from J, the junction kept 8 bases outside the gene matches. Germline assignment: CDR1 SNHLY and CDR2 FYNNEI. The CDR3 extends over 16 amino acids. The CDR3 reads CASRPLAGEYTDTQYF. The CDR3, as DNA: TGTGCCAGCAGGCCCCTAGCGGGGGAGTACACAGATACGCAGTATTTT.

The rearrangement uses TRBV9 and TRBJ1-6, with 9 bases identical to TRBD1. Germline V CDR1 and CDR2: SGDLS, YYNGEE. The V segment lost 0 bases and the J segment 12 bases; nucleotides outside the gene matches: 4. The CDR3 is 14 residues long. The CDR3 protein is CASSVATDRGPLHF. The CDR3 DNA sequence: TGTGCCAGCAGCGTAGCTACGGACAGGGGACCCCTCCACTTT.

The chain joins TRBV6-2 or TRBV6-3 to TRBJ2-2, with 12 bases matching TRBD2. Trimming removed 2 bases from V and 2 bases from J; junction bases left unmatched: 3. From germline, CDR1 is MNHEY and CDR2 SVGEGT. The CDR3 spans 17 residues. CDR3 bases: TGTGCCAGCAGTTACCCCGGACTAGCGGGAAACACCGGGGAGCTGTTTTTT. Protein sequence: CASSYPGLAGNTGELFF.

The V call is TRBV12-5, the J call TRBJ2-7; D gene uncertain. Between the trimmed V and J ends, which lost 1 base and 7 bases, there was a span of 11 bases. Germline CDR1 and CDR2: LGHNT and FRNRAP. The CDR3 covers 13 residues. DNA of the CDR3: TGTGCTAGTGGTTTGGGCAACCCAGGAGAGCAGTACTTC. Its protein product is CASGLGNPGEQYF.

The gene calls are TRBV28 and TRBJ1-1; the D gene is possibly TRBD1 (5 bases). Deletions cut 8 bases from V and 0 bases from J, with 16 bases between. The CDR3 is made up of 15 amino acids. The germline CDR1 and CDR2 sequences are MDHEN and SYDVKM. CDR3 sequence (DNA): TGTGCCAGCCCCCCCAGGGCCGGTGTGAACACTGAAGCTTTCTTT. This encodes CASPPRAGVNTEAFF.

The V and J genes are TRBV2 and TRBJ1-2; 7 nucleotides line up with TRBD1. Germline V gene sequence: CDR1 SNHLY, CDR2 FYNNEI. V trimming: 4 bases; J trimming: 8 bases; junction bases outside the gene matches: 7. This CDR3 has 13 residues. CDR3 sequence reads: CASSVEGARGYTF. The DNA for the CDR3 is TGTGCCAGCAGTGTAGAGGGGGCGCGGGGCTACACCTTC. The full variable domain, with the rest looked up from reference TRBV2 and TRBJ1-2, is EPEVTQTPSHQVTQMGQEVILRCVPISNHLYFYWYRQILGQKVEFLVSFYNNEISEKSEIFDDQFSVERPDGSNFTLKIRSTKLEDSAMYFCASSVEGARGYTFGSGTRLTVV.

About this clone itself: The junction departs from the called germline gene at one end, perhaps through a read error. The chain links TRBV5-6 to TRBJ2-7; D is unclear. Germline CDR1 is SGHDT and CDR2 is YYEEEE. This CDR3 region has 10 residues. In DNA form, the CDR3 reads TGTGCCAGCAGCTTTTTCCACACGAATTTC. Translating it yields CASSFFHTNF.

V gene TRBV5-4 combines with J gene TRBJ2-5, with 10 bases identical to TRBD2. Unmatched junction bases numbered 5, after V lost 1 base and J lost 5 bases. CDR1 SGHNT and CDR2 YYREEE come from the germline V gene (reference sequence). This CDR3 contains 15 residues. Here the CDR3 reads CASSLPTAGGETQYF. The CDR3 region has the DNA TGTGCCAGCAGCTTGCCCACAGCGGGGGGGGAGACCCAGTACTTC.

V gene TRBV20-1 combines with J gene TRBJ2-1; D gene uncertain. With 3 bases removed from V and 2 bases from J, the gap between germline ends came to 11 bases. The length of the CDR3 is 14 residues. Germline V gene sequence: CDR1 DFQATT, CDR2 SNEGSKA (reference sequence). The DNA of the CDR3 is TGCAGTGCTAGTCCCCCAGTCGCCTACAATGAGCAGTTCTTC. It is translated as CSASPPVAYNEQFF.

V and J are TRBV5-1 and TRBJ2-5; 8 nucleotides agree with TRBD1. There are 14 residues in the CDR3. Per the germline V gene, CDR1 is SGHRS and CDR2 is YFSETQ. J was trimmed by 7 bases and V by 2 bases; bases with no gene match: 7. DNA for the CDR3: TGCGCCAGCAGCTTACAACAGGGGGAAGGGACCCAGTACTTC. This encodes CASSLQQGEGTQYF. The entire variable domain, with the rest obtained from reference TRBV5-1 and TRBJ2-5, is as follows: KAGVTQTPRYLIKTRGQQVTLSCSPISGHRSVSWYQQTPGQGLQFLFEYFSETQRNKGNFPGRFSGRQFSNSRSEMNVSTLELGDSALYLCASSLQQGEGTQYFGPGTRLLVL.

This clone was seen a handful of times. V and J are TRBV30 and TRBJ1-5; possible D gene TRBD1, 5 bases. Trimming took off 1 base at V and 4 bases at J, with 8 bases between the two ends. CDR3 size: 13 residues. The germline CDR1 and CDR2 sequences are GTSNPN and SVGIG (reference sequence). The CDR3 loop is CAWSGGLNQPQHF. In DNA form, the CDR3 reads TGTGCCTGGAGTGGGGGCCTGAATCAGCCCCAGCATTTT.

The chain joins TRBV2 to TRBJ1-2; TRBD1 might be the D (5 bases). With 5 bases removed from V and 2 bases from J, the gap between germline ends came to 12 bases. The CDR3 has 14 amino acids. Germline V gene lookup returns CDR1 SNHLY and CDR2 FYNNEI. CDR3 nucleotides: TGTGCCAGCAGTTTCGACAGCTTCAACTATGGCTACACCTTC. Protein: CASSFDSFNYGYTF.

In DNA, the CDR3 is TGTGCCAGTGGACTGGGAGTCACTGAAGCTTTCTTT. Translated, it gives CASGLGVTEAFF. J is TRBJ1-1 and V is TRBV19; D not resolved. From germline, CDR1 is LNHDA and CDR2 SQIVND (reference sequence). The CDR3 has 12 amino acids. Trimming took off 8 bases at V and 4 bases at J, with 11 bases between the two ends. Drawing the rest from reference TRBV19 and TRBJ1-1, the complete variable domain is DGGITQSPKYLFRKEGQNVTLSCEQNLNHDAMYWYRQDPGQGLRLIYYSQIVNDFQKGDIAEGYSVSREKKESFPLTVTSAQKNPTAFYLCASGLGVTEAFFGQGTRLTVV.

The chain has TRBV5-8 and TRBJ1-6; weak D call: TRBD1 (6 bases). The CDR3 spans 12 residues. Trimming took off 4 bases at V and 9 bases at J, with 8 bases between the two ends. Germline V lookup: CDR1 SGHTS, CDR2 YDEGEE. CDR3: CASSHRASPLHF. The CDR3 DNA follows: TGTGCCAGCAGCCACAGGGCTTCACCCCTCCACTTT.

The chain has TRBV15 and TRBJ2-1; D is perhaps TRBD2 (5 bases). Deletions cut 8 bases from V and 3 bases from J, with 11 bases between. The CDR3 is made up of 13 amino acids. CDR1 is LNHNV, CDR2 YYDKDF, per germline (reference sequence). CDR3: CATSPRGYNEQFF. The CDR3 nucleotides are TGTGCCACCTCCCCTCGGGGCTACAATGAGCAGTTCTTC.

The chain couples TRBV20-1 to TRBJ2-7; D ambiguous. V gave up 3 bases and J gave up 3 bases, with 6 bases separating them. CDR1 is DFQATT and CDR2 is SNEGSKA in the germline V gene (reference sequence). There are 11 residues in the CDR3. CDR3 bases: TGCAGTGCTAGGAACTACTACGAGCAGTACTTC. Amino acids: CSARNYYEQYF.

The rearrangement joins TRBV7-2 to TRBJ1-2; TRBD1 is a possible D gene (6 bases). From germline, CDR1 is SGHTA and CDR2 FQGNSA. The germline V and J ends were trimmed by 6 bases and 8 bases, with 16 bases remaining between them. The CDR3 covers 13 residues. The CDR3: CASRENRVMGYTF. CDR3 coding DNA: TGTGCCAGCAGGGAAAACAGGGTAATGGGCTACACCTTC.

The genes are TRBV4-2 and TRBJ2-1; 9 bases are a match to TRBD2. In germline, CDR1 is LGHNA, CDR2 YNFKEQ. The CDR3 has 17 amino acids. The junction had 12 bases not matched to a gene; V was cut back by 1 base and J by 8 bases. The CDR3 here is CASSQVIQAGGLDEQFF. Here the CDR3 DNA reads TGTGCCAGCAGCCAAGTCATTCAGGCGGGAGGGCTTGATGAGCAGTTCTTC.

This clone was found a few times. The chain combines TRBV19 with TRBJ1-6, with TRBD1 matching over 7 bases. The CDR3 spans 14 residues. V was pared by 3 bases and J by 8 bases, with 4 bases of the junction left unmatched. From germline, CDR1 is LNHDA and CDR2 SQIVND (reference sequence). The CDR3 coding sequence is TGTGCCAGTAGTATTACAGGGGTAGATTCACCCCTCCACTTT. Translating it yields CASSITGVDSPLHF.